This is a list of T cell receptor beta chains from one sample in a study of OX40 agonist ivuxolimab in advanced cancers. Some clones are missing from TCRdb's copy, which holds only in-frame ones; the method was immunoSEQ multiplex PCR. The profile shows tens of thousands of clones, approximately 88% of them singletons. The sample in question was CD4+ or CD8+ T cells sorted from blood, obtained in a trial of the OX40 agonist ivuxolimab. The receptors derive from an adult with an advanced solid tumor such as melanoma, head and neck, liver or kidney cancer. CDR3s include the opening cysteine and the closing phenylalanine or tryptophan. The D gene is left open where the match is weak. Where a row states a size, it is once, few, many or the class of an expanded clone; other rows omit it.

J gene,clone size,D gene,V gene,CDR3 DNA,CDR3 protein
TRBJ2-2,few,-,TRBV27,TGTGCCAGCAGTTCGGGGCAGGGGAACACCGGGGAGCTGTTTTTT,CASSSGQGNTGELFF
TRBJ1-1,-,-,TRBV30,TGTGCCTGGAGTGTTGGAACAGGGAACACTGAAGCTTTCTTT,CAWSVGTGNTEAFF
TRBJ2-3,-,-,TRBV4-1,TGCGCCAGCAGCCAGGGACCGGGACTTCTTACTTACACAGATACGCAGTATTTT,CASSQGPGLLTYTDTQYF
TRBJ1-1,-,TRBD1,TRBV18,TGTGCCAGCTCACCAACAGGGGGTACATCGGACACTGAAGCTTTCTTT,CASSPTGGTSDTEAFF
TRBJ1-1,once,TRBD1,TRBV7-8,TGTGCCAGCAGCTCTTTACAGGGGTTTGCCGAAGCTTTCTTT,CASSSLQGFAEAFF
TRBJ1-5,-,-,TRBV6-6,TGTGCCAGCAGGACCACCGGGACCGAGAATCAGCCCCAGCATTTT,CASRTTGTENQPQHF
TRBJ1-1,-,TRBD1,TRBV19,TGTGCCAGTAGTATAGGGGGACAGGGGGCGTATAAGGCTTTCTTT,CASSIGGQGAYKAFF
TRBJ1-2,-,-,TRBV11-3,TGTGCCAGCAGCCTCCGTCGGGGGGGCGCGGGGTATGGCTACACCTTC,CASSLRRGGAGYGYTF
TRBJ2-1,once,TRBD2,TRBV11-2,TGTGCCAGCAGCTTAGAACTAGCGGGAGTAATTGGCTACAATGAGCAGTTCTTC,CASSLELAGVIGYNEQFF
TRBJ1-4,-,-,TRBV19,TGTGCCAGTAGTTCAGGCGACAGACCCGGGGGTGAAAAACTGTTTTTT,CASSSGDRPGGEKLFF
TRBJ1-4,once,-,TRBV6-1,TGTGCCAGCAGCTTCACAGGGAAAGCTGAAAAACTGTTTTTT,CASSFTGKAEKLFF
TRBJ1-1,-,-,TRBV6-6,TGTGCCAGCGAACGGGACAAGAACACTGAAGCTTTCTTT,CASERDKNTEAFF
TRBJ2-7,-,-,TRBV6-1,TGTGCCAGCAGTGAAGCGGGGGGCCCCTACGAGCAGTACTTC,CASSEAGGPYEQYF
TRBJ2-1,-,-,TRBV6-5,TGTGCCAGCAGTTTGCGGGACTTTTACAATGAGCAGTTCTTC,CASSLRDFYNEQFF
TRBJ1-2,-,TRBD1,TRBV6-6,TGTGCCAGCAGTTCCGGACAGGGGTATGGCTACACCTTC,CASSSGQGYGYTF
TRBJ1-1,-,-,TRBV7-6,TGTGCCAGCAGCTTAAGGCAGGGCGGTACTGAAGCTTTCTTT,CASSLRQGGTEAFF
TRBJ1-4,-,-,TRBV5-5,TGTGCCAGCAGCTTACCCGGACAAGCAACTAATGAAAAACTGTTTTTT,CASSLPGQATNEKLFF
TRBJ2-3,-,TRBD1,TRBV5-1,TGCGCCAGCAGCTTAGGGGGCGCGGATACGCAGTATTTT,CASSLGGADTQYF
TRBJ2-1,once,-,TRBV20-1,TGCAGTGCTAGACAGGATGAGCAGTTCTTC,CSARQDEQFF
TRBJ2-3,-,-,TRBV4-2,TGTGCCAGCAGCCCCCGGGACCGCTCTAGCACAGATACGCAGTATTTT,CASSPRDRSSTDTQYF
TRBJ2-5,-,TRBD1,TRBV7-3,TGTGCCAGCAGCTTAACGGGGGCCGGGACAGGGCTTGAGACCCAGTACTTC,CASSLTGAGTGLETQYF
TRBJ2-7,-,-,TRBV25-1,TGTGCCAGCAGTGACTTTTCCTCCTACGAGCAGTACTTC,CASSDFSSYEQYF
TRBJ2-1,-,TRBD2,TRBV27,TGTGCCAGCAGTTTACCCAGCTCTAGCGGTGAGCAGTTCTTC,CASSLPSSSGEQFF
TRBJ2-5,-,-,TRBV10-1,TGCGCCAGTCTTCGGCCGCCCGCTTGGGAGACCCAGTACTTC,CASLRPPAWETQYF
TRBJ2-7,-,-,TRBV4-1,TGCGCCAGCAGCCAAGTGTCCGGGAGATCTTTCGAGCAGTACTTC,CASSQVSGRSFEQYF
TRBJ2-1,-,-,TRBV7-6,TGTGCCAGCTCTGAGCGGGCTCCCCCCGGTAATGAGCAGTTCTTC,CASSERAPPGNEQFF
TRBJ1-1,-,-,TRBV13,TGTGCCAGCAGCCCGGGGGGGGGTGTCACTGAAGCTTTCTTT,CASSPGGGVTEAFF
TRBJ1-3,medium-sized,-,TRBV11-3,TGTGCCAGCAGCTTAGATGGAGAGGGGAGCTCTGGAAACACCATATATTTT,CASSLDGEGSSGNTIYF
TRBJ2-3,few,-,TRBV29-1,TGCAGCGTTGAGTTTGGCGCAGATACGCAGTATTTT,CSVEFGADTQYF
TRBJ1-4,-,-,TRBV12-5,TGTGCTAGTGGTTTCTTTGTGGAGGGCACGAATGAAAAACTGTTTTTT,CASGFFVEGTNEKLFF
TRBJ2-7,-,TRBD1,TRBV5-4,TGTGCCAGCAGCTTGTCAGGGGGAGACTACGAGCAGTACTTC,CASSLSGGDYEQYF
TRBJ1-6,medium-sized,-,TRBV5-4,TGTGCCAGCAGCCCAACTCGAGGGGATTCACCCCTCCACTTT,CASSPTRGDSPLHF
TRBJ2-2,-,TRBD2,TRBV19,TGTGCCAGTATGGGGACTAGCGGGACCTACACCGGGGAGCTGTTTTTT,CASMGTSGTYTGELFF
TRBJ2-3,-,TRBD2,TRBV18,TGTGCCAGCTCACCGATGAGACTAGCGGGGGGAACAGATACATATTTT,CASSPMRLAGGTDTYF
TRBJ2-2,few,TRBD2,TRBV9,TGTGCCAGCAGCGTTTCCGGGACTAGCGGGAGGCCGAGCACCGGGGAGCTGTTTTTT,CASSVSGTSGRPSTGELFF
TRBJ2-7,-,-,TRBV11-1,TGTGCCAGCAGCTTAGACGGGAGCTCCTACGAGCAGTACTTC,CASSLDGSSYEQYF
TRBJ1-1,-,TRBD1,TRBV6-1,TGTGCCAGCAGTCCCCGACAGGGGGCGAGCACTGAAGCTTTCTTT,CASSPRQGASTEAFF
TRBJ2-1,-,TRBD2,TRBV7-3,TGTGCCAGCAGCCCTAGCGGGGGGGCCACTGAGCAGTTCTTC,CASSPSGGATEQFF
TRBJ2-7,-,TRBD1,TRBV5-4,TGTGCCAGCAGCTTGGAACCGGGACAGGGCCCCTCCGAGCAGTACTTC,CASSLEPGQGPSEQYF
TRBJ1-1,-,-,TRBV6-1,TGTGCCAGCAGTGAAGCTAGGGTGGCGTCAGTCACTGAAGCTTTCTTT,CASSEARVASVTEAFF